Below are 31 T cell receptor beta chains sequenced from a single sample in a study of cytomegalovirus exposure and HLA in healthy donors. In the PCR, 60 Vbeta and 13 Jbeta primers were used. The protocol was immunoSEQ multiplex PCR, while the TCRdb copy is restricted to in-frame clones and leaves out a portion. The profile shows about 300,000 clones, about nine tenths of them singletons. The sequenced material came from PBMCs. The source is a man aged 35-49 years in good health and CMV-seropositive.

The rearrangement uses TRBV28 and TRBJ2-3; D remains unclear. Germline CDR1 reads MDHEN; CDR2 reads SYDVKM. V was trimmed by 7 bases and J by 2 bases, leaving 13 bases between them. There are 14 residues in the CDR3. CDR3 sequence reads: CASNPRQYTDTQYF. CDR3 nucleotides: TGTGCCAGCAACCCTAGGCAGTACACAGATACGCAGTATTTT. The entire variable domain, with the rest obtained from reference TRBV28 and TRBJ2-3, is as follows: DVKVTQSSRYLVKRTGEKVFLECVQDMDHENMFWYRQDPGLGLRLIYFSYDVKMKEKGDIPEGYSVSREKKERFSLILESASTNQTSMYLCASNPRQYTDTQYFGPGTRLTVL.

The genes are TRBV9 and TRBJ2-4; tentative D call: TRBD2 (6 bases). Germline V lookup: CDR1 SGDLS, CDR2 YYNGEE. The length of the CDR3 is 16 residues. Trimming cost V 3 bases and J 2 bases, with 15 bases left between them. The CDR3 nucleotides are TGTGCCAGCAGCGCAGACACTAGCCCGCCCAAAAACATTCAGTACTTC. Translating it yields CASSADTSPPKNIQYF.

This chain uses TRBV29-1 with TRBJ2-5; 14 bases agree with TRBD2. The V segment lost 3 bases and the J segment 5 bases; nucleotides outside the gene matches: 5. This CDR3 is built from 15 residues. In germline, CDR1 is SQVTM, CDR2 ANQGSEA. The CDR3 reads CSVEGTSGSWETQYF. CDR3 DNA sequence: TGCAGCGTTGAGGGGACTAGCGGGAGCTGGGAGACCCAGTACTTC.

In its sample, this clone was seen a few times. This rearrangement joins TRBV7-6 to TRBJ2-7; D is possibly TRBD2 (5 bases). V was trimmed by 5 bases and J by 3 bases, leaving 5 bases between them. Germline CDR1 SGHVS, CDR2 FNYEAQ. This CDR3 has 11 residues. The CDR3, as DNA: TGTGCCAGCAGCCGGGGCTACGAGCAGTACTTC. Its protein is CASSRGYEQYF.

The chain carries TRBV2 and TRBJ2-4, with a possible D match to TRBD2 (6 bases). Germline-derived CDR1 and CDR2 are SNHLY and FYNNEI. Trimming shortened V by 6 bases and J by 0 bases, and 6 bases separated the two germline ends. The CDR3 has 13 residues. The DNA of the CDR3 is TGTGCCAGCAGGGGACTAGCCAAAAACATTCAGTACTTC. It is translated as CASRGLAKNIQYF.

The chain joins TRBV5-1 to TRBJ2-2, with 8 nucleotides matching TRBD2. J was trimmed by 5 bases and V by 2 bases; bases with no gene match: 8. The V gene's germline CDR1 is SGHRS and CDR2 YFSETQ. This CDR3 is 16 amino acids long. CDR3 DNA sequence: TGCGCCAGCAGCTTAACAGCGGGAGTATCGACCGGGGAGCTGTTTTTT. As protein: CASSLTAGVSTGELFF.

This chain links TRBV18 with TRBJ1-1, with 7 bases that match TRBD1. V shed 5 bases and J 3 bases; nucleotides not matched to a gene: 9. The CDR3 consists of 15 residues. The V gene's germline CDR1 is KGHSH and CDR2 LQKENI. CDR3 sequence (DNA): TGTGCCAGCTCAAGCCAAACAGGGGCGGACACTGAAGCTTTCTTT. Protein: CASSSQTGADTEAFF. Full variable domain (outside the CDR3, taken from reference TRBV18 and TRBJ1-1): NAGVMQNPRHLVRRRGQEARLRCSPMKGHSHVYWYRQLPEEGLKFMVYLQKENIIDESGMPKERFSAEFPKEGPSILRIQQVVRGDSAAYFCASSSQTGADTEAFFGQGTRLTVV.

A word on this clone: The junction and the germline gene differ at one end; a read error may be behind it. The V call is TRBV5-5, the J call TRBJ1-4; TRBD1 is a possible D gene (5 bases). Germline V gene sequence: CDR1 SGHKS, CDR2 YYEKEE (reference sequence). The CDR3 runs to 13 residues. This CDR3 is CASSAGTNEKLFF. The CDR3 nucleotides read TGTGCCAGCAGCGCCGGGACTAACGAAAAACTGTTTTTT.

This chain joins TRBV28 and TRBJ1-4, with D uncertain. This CDR3 comprises 14 residues. The V and J ends lost 6 bases and 7 bases respectively, with 15 bases between them. Per germline, CDR1 MDHEN and CDR2 SYDVKM. The CDR3 nucleotides are TGTGCCAGCAGCCCATTAGGGCGGGGTGAAAAACTGTTTTTT. Its translation: CASSPLGRGEKLFF.

This chain joins TRBV7-3 and TRBJ2-3; D perhaps matches TRBD2 (5 bases). V lost 5 bases and J lost 0, with 12 bases in between. This CDR3 comprises 15 residues. Per germline, CDR1 SGHTA and CDR2 FQGTGA. CDR3 region: CASSTYEGSTDTQYF. The CDR3 nucleotides read TGTGCCAGCAGCACTTACGAGGGCAGCACAGATACGCAGTATTTT.

J is TRBJ2-7 and V is TRBV28; 12 nucleotides agree with TRBD2. From germline, CDR1 is MDHEN and CDR2 SYDVKM. The CDR3 runs to 15 residues. V shed 2 bases and J 7 bases; nucleotides not matched to a gene: 6. CDR3 in amino acids: CASSLLAGGSREQYF. CDR3 in DNA: TGTGCCAGCAGTTTACTAGCGGGAGGGTCCCGGGAGCAGTACTTC.

This chain joins TRBV2 and TRBJ2-3; D gene unclear. This CDR3 is built from 17 residues. The V end lost 0 bases, the J end lost 1 base, and 14 bases lay between the germline ends. Germline V gene data show CDR1 as SNHLY and CDR2 as FYNNEI. In nucleotides, the CDR3 is TGTGCCAGCAGTGAAGCAAAGACAACCTGGGGCACAGATACGCAGTATTTT. Its protein is CASSEAKTTWGTDTQYF. The whole variable domain, remainder taken from reference TRBV2 and TRBJ2-3, is EPEVTQTPSHQVTQMGQEVILRCVPISNHLYFYWYRQILGQKVEFLVSFYNNEISEKSEIFDDQFSVERPDGSNFTLKIRSTKLEDSAMYFCASSEAKTTWGTDTQYFGPGTRLTVL.

The CDR3: CASSLRGIKDEQYF. DNA of the CDR3: TGTGCCAGCAGTTTAAGGGGGATTAAAGACGAGCAGTACTTC. The chain joins TRBV6-5 to TRBJ2-7; TRBD1 is a possible D gene (6 bases). The CDR3 sequence is 14 residues long. Germline assignment: CDR1 MNHEY and CDR2 SVGAGI. Trimming cost V 4 bases and J 5 bases, with 15 bases left between them.

This clone occurred once. The V gene is TRBV2, the J gene TRBJ2-1; 12 bases map to TRBD2. The CDR3 runs 16 residues. In germline, CDR1 is SNHLY, CDR2 FYNNEI. V was pared by 6 bases and J by 4 bases, with 7 bases of the junction left unmatched. CDR3 sequence: CASSFGLAGSYNEQFF. The CDR3 DNA reads TGTGCCAGCAGCTTCGGACTAGCGGGGAGTTACAATGAGCAGTTCTTC. The variable domain in full, completed from reference TRBV2 and TRBJ2-1, reads EPEVTQTPSHQVTQMGQEVILRCVPISNHLYFYWYRQILGQKVEFLVSFYNNEISEKSEIFDDQFSVERPDGSNFTLKIRSTKLEDSAMYFCASSFGLAGSYNEQFFGPGTRLTVL.

This clone was counted a few times. V is TRBV5-6 and J is TRBJ1-2, with D perhaps TRBD1 (5 bases). This CDR3 has 12 amino acids. Trimming left V 3 bases short and J 8 bases short, with 11 bases between. Germline V gene data show CDR1 as SGHDT and CDR2 as YYEEEE. DNA of the CDR3: TGTGCCAGCAGCTCATGGGGCTACGGCTACACCTTC. As protein: CASSSWGYGYTF.

As to this clone: Other DNA sequences of this sample code for an identical CDR3. The gene calls are TRBV5-1 and TRBJ2-1, with TRBD2 matching over 9 bases. V dropped 2 bases and J dropped 0; count of bases not matched to a gene: 0. Looked up from germline, CDR1 is SGHRS and CDR2 is YFSETQ. This CDR3 spans 15 amino acids. CDR3 DNA: TGCGCCAGCAGCTTTAGCGGGAGCTCCTACAATGAGCAGTTCTTC. Translated, it gives CASSFSGSSYNEQFF. The full variable domain, its missing parts supplied by reference TRBV5-1 and TRBJ2-1, is KAGVTQTPRYLIKTRGQQVTLSCSPISGHRSVSWYQQTPGQGLQFLFEYFSETQRNKGNFPGRFSGRQFSNSRSEMNVSTLELGDSALYLCASSFSGSSYNEQFFGPGTRLTVL.

The chain employs TRBV28 and TRBJ1-6; a weak D match, TRBD1 (5 bases). Trimming removed 6 bases from V and 15 bases from J, with 18 bases in between. Germline CDR1 and CDR2: MDHEN and SYDVKM. This CDR3 is built from 13 residues. CDR3 in amino acids: CASSLIPRTLLHF. DNA of the CDR3: TGTGCCAGCAGCCTCATACCTAGGACACTCCTCCACTTT.

The CDR3 is CASSELAGVSETQYF. The CDR3 bases are TGTGCCAGCAGTGAGTTAGCGGGAGTGTCAGAGACCCAGTACTTC. The V and J genes are TRBV25-1 and TRBJ2-5; 9 bases map to TRBD2. Germline V gives CDR1 MGHDK, CDR2 SYGVNS. The CDR3 is 15 residues long. Losses at the gene ends were 3 bases for V and 4 bases for J; bases not matched to a gene: 6.

This clone is a singleton in its sample. The chain has TRBV6-4 and TRBJ1-1; no clear D gene. V shed 10 bases and J shed 1 base, with 7 bases lying between them. The CDR3 loop spans 11 amino acids. Per the germline V gene, CDR1 is MRHNA and CDR2 is SNTAGT. The CDR3 sequence: CATPRNTEAFF. The CDR3 region has the DNA TGTGCCACTCCCCGGAACACTGAAGCTTTCTTT.

This clone was seen just once. The V and J genes are TRBV28 and TRBJ2-7; 7 positions agree with TRBD2. Trimming cost V 5 bases and J 7 bases; bases outside gene matches: 14. This CDR3 is 15 amino acids long. The germline gives CDR1 MDHEN, CDR2 SYDVKM. Here the CDR3 reads CASSPQGAGRQEQYF. The CDR3 DNA reads TGTGCCAGCAGTCCACAAGGAGCGGGGCGGCAAGAGCAGTACTTC.

The chain carries TRBV11-2 and TRBJ2-1, with D perhaps TRBD2 (6 bases). Germline CDR1 SGHAT, CDR2 FQNNGV. Trimming took off 5 bases at V and 4 bases at J, with 21 bases between the two ends. The CDR3 is 17 amino acids. CDR3 region: CASSPDSAGHRYNEQFF. CDR3 in DNA: TGTGCCAGCAGCCCAGACTCGGCGGGGCACCGATACAATGAGCAGTTCTTC.

Remarks on this clone: At one end the junction does not follow the germline gene, possibly because of a read error. J is TRBJ2-7 and V is TRBV7-9; D not certain. Germline V gene data show CDR1 as SEHNR and CDR2 as FQNEAQ (reference sequence). The CDR3 contains 12 residues. CDR3: CSSSRSSYEQYF. CDR3 DNA sequence: TGTTCCAGCAGCCGGAGCTCCTACGAGCAGTACTTC. The full variable domain, in which reference TRBV7-9 and TRBJ2-7 provide the parts outside the CDR3, is DTGVSQNPRHKITKRGQNVTFRCDPISEHNRLYWYRQTLGQGPEFLTYFQNEAQLEKSRLLSDRFSAERPKGSFSTLEIQRTEQGDSAMYLCSSSRSSYEQYFGPGTRLTVT.

The chain joins TRBV28 to TRBJ1-1; 10 bases fit TRBD1. Germline V gives CDR1 MDHEN, CDR2 SYDVKM. Trimming took 6 bases from V and 6 from J; bases not matched to a gene: 10. The CDR3 contains 15 residues. In DNA, the CDR3 is TGTGCCAGCAGCCGATGGGACAGGGGACGGGCTGAAGCTTTCTTT. Translation gives CASSRWDRGRAEAFF.

This clone appeared a few times. V is TRBV4-1 and J is TRBJ1-5; a possible D gene is TRBD1 (6 bases). There are 15 residues in the CDR3. Germline values: CDR1 MGHRA, CDR2 YSYEKL. V lost 4 bases and J 2 bases, leaving 12 bases between the germline ends. The CDR3 sequence: CASSRNRERNQPQHF. CDR3 nucleotide sequence: TGCGCCAGCAGCCGGAACAGGGAGCGCAATCAGCCCCAGCATTTT.

CDR3 DNA sequence: TGCGCCAGCAGACTCTCCATGGGCACAGATACGCAGTATTTT. Translated: CASRLSMGTDTQYF. The rearrangement links TRBV10-2 to TRBJ2-3; D unresolved. V was clipped by 6 bases and J by 1 base, with 11 bases between them. Germline CDR1 WSHSY, CDR2 SAAADI. This CDR3 spans 14 amino acids.

The chain combines TRBV7-2 with TRBJ2-7, with 7 nucleotides matching TRBD2. V shed 1 base, J shed 0 bases, and the junction held 9 bases outside the gene matches. The CDR3 is 17 amino acids. From germline, CDR1 is SGHTA and CDR2 FQGNSA. The CDR3 reads CASSLVPGLGGSYEQYF. DNA of the CDR3: TGTGCCAGCAGCTTAGTGCCCGGACTAGGTGGCTCCTACGAGCAGTACTTC.

The rearrangement joins TRBV6-5 to TRBJ2-3; D is perhaps TRBD1 (5 bases). Between the trimmed V and J ends, which lost 2 bases and 0 bases, there was a span of 9 bases. The CDR3 is 15 residues long. CDR1 is MNHEY and CDR2 is SVGAGI in the germline V gene. The CDR3 DNA reads as TGTGCCAGCAGTTACGTGAGACAGAGCACAGATACGCAGTATTTT. It yields the protein CASSYVRQSTDTQYF.

This chain connects TRBV28 to TRBJ2-1; 7 bases line up with TRBD2. CDR1 MDHEN and CDR2 SYDVKM come from the germline V gene. There are 18 residues in the CDR3. The junction had 15 bases not matched to a gene; V was cut back by 5 bases and J by 2 bases. The CDR3 reads CASSALVLQRDAYNEQFF. The CDR3 coding sequence is TGTGCCAGCAGTGCCTTGGTCCTCCAGCGGGACGCCTACAATGAGCAGTTCTTC.

This chain links TRBV7-3 with TRBJ2-3; 8 nucleotides line up with TRBD2. The V gene's germline CDR1 is SGHTA and CDR2 FQGTGA. V lost 1 base and J lost 8; bases outside the gene matches: 14. CDR3 length: 17 residues. The CDR3 loop is CASSLIASVPTSVTQYF. CDR3 bases: TGTGCCAGCAGCTTAATCGCTAGCGTTCCGACTAGCGTTACGCAGTATTTT. The full variable domain, rest sourced from reference TRBV7-3 and TRBJ2-3, is GAGVSQTPSNKVTEKGKYVELRCDPISGHTALYWYRQSLGQGPEFLIYFQGTGAADDSGLPNDRFFAVRPEGSVSTLKIQRTERGDSAVYLCASSLIASVPTSVTQYFGPGTRLTVL.

This rearrangement joins TRBV19 to TRBJ2-7; no clear D. Germline V gives CDR1 LNHDA, CDR2 SQIVND (reference sequence). V lost 3 bases and J 2 bases, leaving 8 bases between the germline ends. This CDR3 contains 13 residues. The DNA of the CDR3 is TGTGCCAGTAGTATTGGAGATGCCTACGAGCAGTACTTC. Amino acid sequence: CASSIGDAYEQYF.

This chain uses TRBV7-3 with TRBJ2-1; D possibly corresponds to TRBD2 (6 bases). Germline lookup yields CDR1 SGHTA and CDR2 FQGTGA. V was trimmed by 5 bases and J by 5 bases, leaving 10 bases between them. This CDR3 has 13 residues. The CDR3 nucleotides are TGTGCCAGCAGCCCGGGACTGGACAATGAGCAGTTCTTC. This sequence encodes CASSPGLDNEQFF.